This TCR beta chain was sequenced for a study of blood T cell repertoires in COVID-19. Study-wide context: T cells, B-cell-depleted T cells, or PBMCs provided the cDNA or gDNA that served as material.

TCRdb's copy holds only in-frame clones and misses some; the assay was immunoSEQ multiplex PCR. The sample carries around 30,000 clones, 65% to 70% recorded once. The CDR3 extends over 12 amino acids. Trimming cost V 5 bases and J 4 bases, with 9 bases left between them. CDR1 and CDR2 (germline): MNHEY, SMNVEV (reference sequence). This clone was counted many times. The sample comprised peripheral blood. The clonotype originates from a human donor in a cohort sampled during active COVID-19. The V gene is TRBV27, the J gene TRBJ2-7, with unresolved D. CDR3 in DNA: TGTGCCAGCAGTCGCGGTGGATACGAGCAGTACTTC. This sequence encodes CASSRGGYEQYF.